This entry is about one T cell receptor beta chain. The sample originates from a study of blood T cell repertoires in COVID-19. Here immunoSEQ multiplex PCR was the method, and the copy in TCRdb shows in-frame clones only, minus some. The table includes approximately 160,000 clones, more than 85% detected once. Germline lookup yields CDR1 LNHDA and CDR2 SQIVND (reference sequence). V was pared by 6 bases and J by 4 bases, with 4 bases of the junction left unmatched. The CDR3 is made up of 15 amino acids. All enrollees were about 18 to 90 years old and from 20 to 30 US areas. Grouping used clinical history reported by participants in a survey and questionnaire.

This clonotype was sampled from a woman in her forties or fifties who had recovered from COVID-19. The V call is TRBV19, the J call TRBJ1-4; 11 positions agree with TRBD1. The sequenced material came from PBMCs or T cells enriched from blood (not recorded which). The chain's CDR3 is CASRDRGRVNEKLFF. Here the CDR3 DNA reads TGTGCCAGTAGGGACAGGGGGCGCGTTAATGAAAAACTGTTTTTT.